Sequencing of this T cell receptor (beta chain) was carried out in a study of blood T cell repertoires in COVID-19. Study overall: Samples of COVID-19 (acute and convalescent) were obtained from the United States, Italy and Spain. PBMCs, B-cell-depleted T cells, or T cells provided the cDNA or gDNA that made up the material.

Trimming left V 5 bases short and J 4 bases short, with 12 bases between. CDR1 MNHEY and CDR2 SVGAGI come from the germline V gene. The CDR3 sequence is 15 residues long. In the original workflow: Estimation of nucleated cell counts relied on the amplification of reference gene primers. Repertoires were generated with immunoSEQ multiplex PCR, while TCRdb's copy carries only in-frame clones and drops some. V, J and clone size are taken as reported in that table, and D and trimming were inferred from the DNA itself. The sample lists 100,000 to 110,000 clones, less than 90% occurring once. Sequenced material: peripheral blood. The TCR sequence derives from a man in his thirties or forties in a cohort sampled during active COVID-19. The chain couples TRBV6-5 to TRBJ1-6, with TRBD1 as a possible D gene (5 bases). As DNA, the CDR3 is TGTGCCAGCAGTAGCCCCAGGGCATATAATTCACCCCTCCACTTT. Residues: CASSSPRAYNSPLHF.